This T cell receptor beta chain was sequenced for a study of OX40 agonist ivuxolimab in advanced cancers. Background on the study: Partial responses were observed in three patients, of whom one had hepatocellular carcinoma and two had cutaneous melanoma.

This table comes from immunoSEQ multiplex PCR, and its TCRdb copy is limited to in-frame clones, with some not included. The table records about 26,000 clones, over 80% of them present only once. Germline V gives CDR1 SEHNR, CDR2 FQNEAQ (reference sequence). This CDR3 has 15 amino acids. The V gene end was trimmed by 5 bases and the J gene end by 0 bases; junction bases not matched to a gene: 7. Sequenced here: CD4+ or CD8+ T cells sorted from blood, sampled in a trial of the OX40 agonist ivuxolimab. The sequence was collected from an adult with an advanced solid tumor such as melanoma, head and neck, liver or kidney cancer. The chain combines TRBV7-9 with TRBJ2-7; 7 bases align to TRBD1. The CDR3 DNA reads as TGTGCCAGCAGCCACACAGGGGACCCCTCCTACGAGCAGTACTTC. Translation gives CASSHTGDPSYEQYF.